In its sample, the clone carrying this TCR beta chain was seen many times. Its target is not known. The CDR3 extends over 14 amino acids. V lost 2 bases and J lost 0, with 7 bases in between. Germline CDR1 SNHLY, CDR2 FYNNEI. Amplification of TCR beta CDR3 regions used RNA as the template. Researchers ran a first-round RT-PCR on the TCR CDR3 using the HTBI primer set. TCRdb redid the calling of the multiplex PCR reads with MiXCR, one entry per CDR3 protein. The sample yields 400,000 to 600,000 distinct CDR3 sequences, 20% to 25% seen once. These data come from a study of T cells in Graves' hyperthyroidism and ophthalmopathy. General study points: Classification by a 13 V-J model distinguished ophthalmopathy from stable hyperthyroidism.

The J gene is TRBJ1-2, the V gene TRBV2; D is unclear. Specimen: blood. This receptor was obtained from a man aged 18 to 30 with Graves' hyperthyroidism. Here the CDR3 reads CASSESPANYGYTF. In DNA, the CDR3 is TGTGCCAGCAGTGAATCGCCCGCTAACTATGGCTACACCTTC. The complete variable domain, with remaining parts taken from reference TRBV2 and TRBJ1-2, reads EPEVTQTPSHQVTQMGQEVILRCVPISNHLYFYWYRQILGQKVEFLVSFYNNEISEKSEIFDDQFSVERPDGSNFTLKIRSTKLEDSAMYFCASSESPANYGYTFGSGTRLTVV.